The TCR beta chain under discussion was sequenced for a study of blood T cell repertoires in COVID-19. About the study: Researchers got acute and convalescent COVID-19 samples from the United States, Italy and Spain. T cells, B-cell-depleted T cells, or PBMCs provided the cDNA or gDNA that served as material.

Per germline, CDR1 SQVTM and CDR2 ANQGSEA. This CDR3 has 16 residues. V lost 1 base, J lost 1 base, and 14 bases lay in between. Study processing details: Cell counts per sample came from amplifying reference gene primers. TCRdb's copy holds only in-frame clones and misses some; the assay was immunoSEQ multiplex PCR. V and J calls and clone size come straight from that table; D and trimming were deduced from the DNA. The data hold around 130,000 clones, with 75% to 90% observed a single time. The receptor's source is a man between 70 and 80 years old with acute or convalescent COVID-19. The sample taken for sequencing was peripheral blood. The V and J genes are TRBV29-1 and TRBJ2-1; D is perhaps TRBD2 (7 bases). The CDR3 is CSVEGGGYASYNEQFF. For the CDR3, the DNA is TGCAGCGTTGAAGGCGGGGGCTACGCATCCTACAATGAGCAGTTCTTC.